This T cell receptor (beta chain) was obtained from a study of blood T cell repertoires in COVID-19. Study summary: The origin of the acute and convalescent COVID-19 samples was the United States, Italy and Spain.

J lost 6 bases, V lost 3 bases, and 8 bases had no gene match. This CDR3 has 16 amino acids. The germline gives CDR1 SGDLS, CDR2 YYNGEE. Sequenced by immunoSEQ multiplex PCR; TCRdb stores in-frame clones only, minus some. The sample has 250,000 to 350,000 clones; less than 85% are singletons. The sequence came from a human donor with COVID-19, enrolled during active disease. The donor label of this sample is uncertain. Sequences were obtained from peripheral blood. The chain uses TRBV9 and TRBJ2-3; TRBD2 aligns across 12 bases. CDR3 in DNA: TGTGCCAGCAGCGAGCGACTAGCGGGAGCTTACGATACGCAGTATTTT. It codes for CASSERLAGAYDTQYF.